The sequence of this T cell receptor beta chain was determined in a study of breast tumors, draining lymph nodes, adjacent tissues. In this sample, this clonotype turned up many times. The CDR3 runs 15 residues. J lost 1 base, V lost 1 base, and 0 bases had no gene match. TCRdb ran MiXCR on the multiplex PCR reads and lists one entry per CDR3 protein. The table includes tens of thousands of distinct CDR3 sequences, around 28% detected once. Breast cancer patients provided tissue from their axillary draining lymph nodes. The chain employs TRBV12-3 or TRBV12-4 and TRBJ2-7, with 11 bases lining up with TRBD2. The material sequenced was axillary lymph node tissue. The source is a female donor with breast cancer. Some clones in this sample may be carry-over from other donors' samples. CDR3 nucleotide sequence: TGTGCCAGCAGTTTAGGACTAGCGGGGTCCTACGAGCAGTACTTC. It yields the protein CASSLGLAGSYEQYF.